Listed below are T cell receptor beta chains from one sample, sequenced in a study of shared T cell receptors in the human thymus. Assay: immunoSEQ multiplex PCR; the TCRdb copy retains only in-frame clones and omits some. Of over 650,000 clones detected, around 87% appear once; the ten largest clones hold roughly 0.0087%. This sample also appeared in a second study, on human thymus T cells.

Sequenced material: thymocytes. These TCRs come from a boy younger than two with a congenital heart defect. CDR3s include the opening cysteine and the closing phenylalanine or tryptophan. D genes are given only for firm matches. Expanded clones are given a class, and other clones once, few, many or no size at all.

d_gene	j_gene	v_gene	abundance	CDR3aa	CDR3nt
NA	TRBJ1-5	TRBV6-6	NA	CASSPGRRLNQPQHF	TGTGCCAGCAGCCCCGGGCGGAGGCTGAATCAGCCCCAGCATTTT
TRBD2	TRBJ2-7	TRBV5-1	NA	CASSPLTSGALFRSYEQYF	TGCGCCAGCAGCCCCCTGACTAGCGGAGCACTATTCCGATCCTACGAGCAGTACTTC
NA	TRBJ2-1	TRBV7-9	NA	CASRPLPVRDKAVFF	TGTGCCAGCAGACCCCTACCCGTGAGGGATAAAGCGGTGTTCTTC
NA	TRBJ2-5	TRBV5-6	NA	CASSLSPEQETQYF	TGTGCCAGCAGCTTGAGTCCAGAACAAGAGACCCAGTACTTC
TRBD2	TRBJ2-3	TRBV7-2	NA	CASRIAGGEDTQYF	TGTGCCAGCAGAATAGCGGGGGGGGAGGATACGCAGTATTTT
NA	TRBJ1-3	TRBV6-5	NA	CASRPLDSSGNTIYF	TGTGCCAGCAGACCACTTGACAGTTCTGGAAACACCATATATTTT
NA	TRBJ1-2	TRBV6-6	NA	CASIWGRSNNYGYTF	TGTGCCAGCATCTGGGGGCGGAGCAACAACTATGGCTACACCTTC
TRBD1	TRBJ2-1	TRBV5-1	NA	CASSLGGTGKAYNEQFF	TGCGCCAGCAGCTTGGGCGGGACAGGAAAGGCCTACAATGAGCAGTTCTTC
TRBD2	TRBJ2-7	TRBV28	NA	CASTVAGNGAYEQYF	TGTGCCAGCACCGTAGCGGGAAATGGGGCCTACGAGCAGTACTTC
TRBD2	TRBJ2-5	TRBV5-1	NA	CASRHDVASGREGNQETQYF	TGCGCCAGCAGGCACGACGTGGCTAGCGGGAGGGAGGGTAACCAAGAGACCCAGTACTTC
TRBD1	TRBJ1-2	TRBV28	NA	CASSVRDRGYGYTF	TGTGCCAGCAGTGTCCGGGACAGGGGGTATGGCTACACCTTC
NA	TRBJ1-2	TRBV18	NA	CASSPPSGPGYGYTF	TGTGCCAGCTCACCACCGTCAGGGCCCGGCTATGGCTACACCTTC
NA	TRBJ1-6	TRBV5-4	NA	CASSRGTKATRSSYNSPLHF	TGTGCCAGCAGCAGAGGGACAAAGGCTACCCGGAGCTCCTATAATTCACCCCTCCACTTT
TRBD2	TRBJ2-5	TRBV30	once	CAWSVSGQVAGGETQYF	TGTGCCTGGAGTGTATCGGGACAGGTAGCGGGAGGAGAGACCCAGTACTTC
TRBD1	TRBJ2-1	TRBV10-1	once	CASSEATGVYNEQFF	TGCGCCAGCAGTGAGGCGACAGGGGTCTACAATGAGCAGTTCTTC
NA	TRBJ2-4	TRBV10-3	NA	CAISEVRGVAIQYF	TGTGCCATCAGTGAGGTTAGGGGTGTTGCCATTCAGTACTTC
NA	TRBJ1-3	TRBV4-1	NA	CASSQIGVGGWRDTIYF	TGCGCCAGCAGCCAAATTGGGGTCGGGGGGTGGAGGGACACCATATATTTT
TRBD1	TRBJ1-4	TRBV5-1	NA	CASSRDRSRANEKLFF	TGCGCCAGCAGCCGGGACAGGAGCAGGGCTAATGAAAAACTGTTTTTT
TRBD2	TRBJ2-7	TRBV7-8	NA	CASSSGRPGYEQYF	TGTGCCAGCAGCTCCGGGAGGCCGGGGTACGAGCAGTACTTC
NA	TRBJ1-3	TRBV28	NA	CASTTSGVGNTIYF	TGTGCCAGCACCACTTCCGGGGTGGGAAACACCATATATTTT
NA	TRBJ2-1	TRBV19	NA	CASSIVGLHNEQFF	TGTGCCAGTAGTATTGTGGGACTCCACAATGAGCAGTTCTTC
NA	TRBJ2-3	TRBV19	NA	CASSTRLRDSASAQYF	TGTGCCAGTAGTACACGACTTCGAGACTCGGCGTCCGCGCAGTATTTT
TRBD1	TRBJ2-7	TRBV7-9	NA	CASSLARGTGGPYEQYF	TGTGCCAGCAGCTTAGCGAGAGGGACAGGGGGCCCCTACGAGCAGTACTTC
TRBD1	TRBJ2-6	TRBV5-1	NA	CASSQDRDSGANVLTF	TGCGCCAGCAGCCAAGACAGGGACTCTGGGGCCAACGTCCTGACTTTC
NA	TRBJ2-7	TRBV4-1	NA	CASSQEIWTAIPYEQYF	TGCGCCAGCAGCCAAGAAATCTGGACAGCGATCCCCTACGAGCAGTACTTC
TRBD1	TRBJ1-2	TRBV7-9	NA	CASSSTGQGRDYGYTF	TGTGCCAGCAGCTCAACAGGACAGGGTAGGGACTATGGCTACACCTTC
TRBD1	TRBJ2-1	TRBV5-8	NA	CASSLTGASYNEQFF	TGTGCCAGCAGCCTGACAGGGGCCTCCTACAATGAGCAGTTCTTC
TRBD1	TRBJ1-4	TRBV10-3	few	CAISVGQGAEKLFF	TGTGCCATCAGTGTCGGACAGGGCGCTGAAAAACTGTTTTTT
TRBD1	TRBJ1-6	TRBV27	NA	CASSINRGNNSPLHF	TGTGCCAGCAGTATAAACAGGGGGAATAATTCACCCCTCCACTTT
NA	TRBJ1-5	TRBV28	NA	CASTLKGFSNQPQHF	TGTGCCAGCACCTTAAAGGGGTTTAGCAATCAGCCCCAGCATTTT
TRBD2	TRBJ2-1	TRBV7-6	NA	CASSDSGRALDEQFF	TGTGCCAGCAGTGATAGCGGGAGGGCCTTGGATGAGCAGTTCTTC
NA	TRBJ1-1	TRBV15	NA	CATSIRQADRTEAFF	TGTGCCACCAGCATAAGACAGGCGGATCGCACTGAAGCTTTCTTT
TRBD1	TRBJ2-3	TRBV4-1	NA	CASSQEGQGTTDTQYF	TGCGCCAGCAGCCAAGAAGGACAGGGGACCACAGATACGCAGTATTTT
TRBD2	TRBJ2-1	TRBV7-9	NA	CASSPSTSGGTSSYNEQFF	TGTGCCAGCAGCCCGTCGACTAGCGGGGGAACGAGCTCCTACAATGAGCAGTTCTTC
NA	TRBJ2-3	TRBV28	NA	CASSYAAGATTDTQYF	TGTGCCAGCAGTTATGCGGCAGGGGCGACCACAGATACGCAGTATTTT
NA	TRBJ1-5	TRBV30	NA	CAWARDNNQPQHF	TGTGCCTGGGCCCGGGATAACAATCAGCCCCAGCATTTT
TRBD1	TRBJ2-3	TRBV9	NA	CASSRDRGPTDTQYF	TGTGCCAGCAGCAGAGACAGGGGGCCCACAGATACGCAGTATTTT
TRBD1	TRBJ2-7	TRBV5-1	NA	CASSLVTGAYEQYF	TGCGCCAGCAGCTTGGTTACAGGGGCCTACGAGCAGTACTTC
NA	TRBJ1-2	TRBV28	NA	CASSFYTNYGYTF	TGTGCCAGCAGTTTTTACACCAACTATGGCTACACCTTC
NA	TRBJ1-1	TRBV29-1	NA	CSVDRQGMNTEAFF	TGCAGCGTTGATCGGCAGGGCATGAACACTGAAGCTTTCTTT
TRBD2	TRBJ2-1	TRBV29-1	NA	CSVPWDSGTSGKNEQFF	TGCAGCGTTCCATGGGACAGTGGGACTAGCGGGAAAAATGAGCAGTTCTTC
TRBD1	TRBJ2-2	TRBV14	NA	CASSQDGDRAGGELFF	TGTGCCAGCAGCCAAGATGGAGACAGGGCGGGCGGGGAGCTGTTTTTT
NA	TRBJ1-1	TRBV10-3	once	CAITVSGNTEAFF	TGTGCCATCACTGTATCGGGGAACACTGAAGCTTTCTTT
TRBD2	TRBJ2-7	TRBV5-1	NA	CASGRVTGTSGYEQYF	TGCGCCAGCGGCCGTGTTACCGGGACTAGCGGCTACGAGCAGTACTTC
TRBD2	TRBJ2-5	TRBV27	NA	CASSRTSGGETQYF	TGTGCCAGCAGTCGGACTAGCGGGGGAGAGACCCAGTACTTC
TRBD2	TRBJ2-1	TRBV29-1	NA	CSVEDWGGGGYGEQFF	TGCAGCGTTGAAGACTGGGGGGGTGGCGGGTATGGTGAGCAGTTCTTC
NA	TRBJ2-3	TRBV5-1	NA	CASSFSSDTQYF	TGCGCCAGCAGCTTTAGTTCAGATACGCAGTATTTT
TRBD1	TRBJ1-1	TRBV5-1	NA	CASRWGTGGFFTEAFF	TGCGCCAGCAGATGGGGGACAGGGGGCTTTTTTACTGAAGCTTTCTTT
TRBD2	TRBJ2-3	TRBV9	NA	CASSGGLAGGWSTDTQYF	TGTGCCAGCAGCGGCGGACTAGCGGGAGGATGGAGCACAGATACGCAGTATTTT
TRBD2	TRBJ2-3	TRBV5-6	NA	CASSRERGGFADTQYF	TGTGCCAGCAGCAGAGAGCGGGGGGGCTTCGCAGATACGCAGTATTTT
NA	TRBJ1-1	TRBV6-1	few	CASSETGPDEAFF	TGTGCCAGCAGTGAAACAGGTCCCGATGAAGCTTTCTTT
NA	TRBJ1-4	TRBV4-1	NA	CASSQESGTILKEKLFF	TGCGCCAGCAGCCAAGAATCCGGGACAATTCTTAAGGAAAAACTGTTTTTT
NA	TRBJ2-1	TRBV2	NA	CASRWEAGYNEQFF	TGTGCCAGCAGGTGGGAGGCGGGATACAATGAGCAGTTCTTC
NA	TRBJ1-1	TRBV4-3	NA	CASSHLPRDRNTEAFF	TGCGCCAGCAGCCACCTACCACGCGACAGGAACACTGAAGCTTTCTTT
NA	TRBJ1-2	TRBV14	NA	CASSSGFREGYTF	TGTGCCAGCAGTTCCGGGTTCCGAGAAGGCTACACCTTC
TRBD1	TRBJ1-5	TRBV19	NA	CASSKGFTGVGQPQHF	TGTGCCAGTAGTAAAGGCTTCACAGGGGTCGGGCAGCCCCAGCATTTT
TRBD1	TRBJ1-2	TRBV6-6	NA	CASRIDRGVYGYTF	TGTGCCAGCAGGATAGACAGGGGAGTCTATGGCTACACCTTC
TRBD2	TRBJ2-7	TRBV7-9	NA	CASSLEVTSGRPYEQYF	TGTGCCAGCAGCTTAGAGGTGACTAGCGGGAGACCTTACGAGCAGTACTTC
NA	TRBJ2-1	TRBV4-1	NA	CASSHGNEAAHNEQFF	TGCGCCAGCAGCCACGGGAACGAGGCAGCTCACAATGAGCAGTTCTTC